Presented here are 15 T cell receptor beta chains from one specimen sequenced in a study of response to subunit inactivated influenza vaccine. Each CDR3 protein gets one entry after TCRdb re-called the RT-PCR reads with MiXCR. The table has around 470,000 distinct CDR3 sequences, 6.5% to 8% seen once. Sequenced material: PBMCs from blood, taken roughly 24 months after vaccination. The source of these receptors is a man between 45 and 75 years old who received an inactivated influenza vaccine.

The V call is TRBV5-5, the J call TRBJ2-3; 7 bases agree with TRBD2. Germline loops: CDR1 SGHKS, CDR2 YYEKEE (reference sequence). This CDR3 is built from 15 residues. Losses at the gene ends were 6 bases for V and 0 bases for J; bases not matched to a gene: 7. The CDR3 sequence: CASTEGGVSTDTQYF. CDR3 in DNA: TGTGCCAGCACCGAGGGAGGGGTTAGCACAGATACGCAGTATTTT.

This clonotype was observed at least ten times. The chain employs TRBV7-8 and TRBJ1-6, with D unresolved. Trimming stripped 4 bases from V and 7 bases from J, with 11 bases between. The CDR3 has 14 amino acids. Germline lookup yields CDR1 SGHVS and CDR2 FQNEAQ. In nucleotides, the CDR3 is TGTGCCAGCAGCTCTAGAATTAGGAATTCACCCCTCCACTTT. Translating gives CASSSRIRNSPLHF.

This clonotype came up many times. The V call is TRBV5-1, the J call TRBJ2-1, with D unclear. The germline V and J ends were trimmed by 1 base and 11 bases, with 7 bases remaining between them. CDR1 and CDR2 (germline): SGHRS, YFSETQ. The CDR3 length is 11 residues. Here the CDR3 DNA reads TGCGCCAGCAGCTTGACCCATAAGCAGTTCTTC. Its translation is CASSLTHKQFF. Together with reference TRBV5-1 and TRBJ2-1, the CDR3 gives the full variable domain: KAGVTQTPRYLIKTRGQQVTLSCSPISGHRSVSWYQQTPGQGLQFLFEYFSETQRNKGNFPGRFSGRQFSNSRSEMNVSTLELGDSALYLCASSLTHKQFFGPGTRLTVL.

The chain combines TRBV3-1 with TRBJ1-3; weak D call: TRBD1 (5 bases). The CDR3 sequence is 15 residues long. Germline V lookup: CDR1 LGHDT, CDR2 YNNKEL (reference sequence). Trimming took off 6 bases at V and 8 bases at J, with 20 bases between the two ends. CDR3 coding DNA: TGTGCCAGCAGGGAGGAGGGGCGTTGGGGAGACACCATATATTTT. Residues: CASREEGRWGDTIYF.

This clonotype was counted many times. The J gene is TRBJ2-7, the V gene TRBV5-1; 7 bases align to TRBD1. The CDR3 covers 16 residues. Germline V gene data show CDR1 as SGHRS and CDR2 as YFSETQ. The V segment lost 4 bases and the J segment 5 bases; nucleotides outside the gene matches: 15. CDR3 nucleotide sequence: TGCGCCAGCAGCATCCTTGGACAGGTGTCTGTCGACGAGCAGTACTTC. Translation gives CASSILGQVSVDEQYF.

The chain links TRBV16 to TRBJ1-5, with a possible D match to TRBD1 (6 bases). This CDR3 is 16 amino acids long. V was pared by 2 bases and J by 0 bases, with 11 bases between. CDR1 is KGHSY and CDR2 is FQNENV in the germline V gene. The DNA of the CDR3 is TGTGCCAGCAGCCAAACGGACAGTTATAGCAATCAGCCCCAGCATTTT. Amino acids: CASSQTDSYSNQPQHF.

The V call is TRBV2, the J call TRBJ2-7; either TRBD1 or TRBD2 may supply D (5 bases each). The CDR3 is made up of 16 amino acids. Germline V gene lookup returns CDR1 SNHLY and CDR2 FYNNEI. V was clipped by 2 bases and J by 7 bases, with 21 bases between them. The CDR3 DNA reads TGTGCCAGCAGTGAAATGTGGGGGTCCTCCTACGGGGAGCAGTACTTC. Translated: CASSEMWGSSYGEQYF.

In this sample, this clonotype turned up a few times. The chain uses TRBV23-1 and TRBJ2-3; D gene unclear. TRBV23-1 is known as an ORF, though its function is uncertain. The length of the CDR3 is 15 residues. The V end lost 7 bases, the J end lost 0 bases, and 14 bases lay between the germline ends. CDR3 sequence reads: CASNPVWASTDTQYF. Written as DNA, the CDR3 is TGCGCCAGCAATCCCGTGTGGGCTAGCACAGATACGCAGTATTTT.

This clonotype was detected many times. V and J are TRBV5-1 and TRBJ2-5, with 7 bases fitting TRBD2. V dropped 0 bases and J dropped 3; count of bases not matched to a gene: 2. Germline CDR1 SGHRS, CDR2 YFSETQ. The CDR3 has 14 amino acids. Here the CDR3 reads CASSLAAGEETQYF. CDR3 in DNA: TGCGCCAGCAGCTTGGCGGCGGGAGAAGAGACCCAGTACTTC.

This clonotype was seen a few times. This CDR3 reads CASTPAGEMYNEQFF. DNA of the CDR3: TGTGCCAGCACGCCAGCGGGAGAAATGTACAATGAGCAGTTCTTC. The chain employs TRBV28 and TRBJ2-1; 8 nucleotides line up with TRBD2. The J segment lost 4 bases and the V segment lost 7 bases, leaving 9 bases of the junction unmatched. The germline gives CDR1 MDHEN, CDR2 SYDVKM. The CDR3 sequence is 15 residues long. Looking up the rest from reference TRBV28 and TRBJ2-1 gives the full variable domain: DVKVTQSSRYLVKRTGEKVFLECVQDMDHENMFWYRQDPGLGLRLIYFSYDVKMKEKGDIPEGYSVSREKKERFSLILESASTNQTSMYLCASTPAGEMYNEQFFGPGTRLTVL.

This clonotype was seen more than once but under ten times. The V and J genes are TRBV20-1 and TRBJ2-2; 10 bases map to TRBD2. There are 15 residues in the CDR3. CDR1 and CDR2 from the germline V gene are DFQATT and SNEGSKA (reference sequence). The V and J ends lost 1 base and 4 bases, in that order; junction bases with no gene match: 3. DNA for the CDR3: TGCAGTGCTAGAGCTAGCGGGGGATTCACCGGGGAGCTGTTTTTT. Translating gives CSARASGGFTGELFF.

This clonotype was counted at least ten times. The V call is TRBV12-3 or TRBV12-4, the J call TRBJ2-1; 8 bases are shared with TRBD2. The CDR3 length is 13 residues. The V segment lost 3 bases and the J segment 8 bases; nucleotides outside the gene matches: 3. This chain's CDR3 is CASSLGLGDEQFF. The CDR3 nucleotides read TGTGCCAGCAGTTTGGGACTAGGGGATGAGCAGTTCTTC.

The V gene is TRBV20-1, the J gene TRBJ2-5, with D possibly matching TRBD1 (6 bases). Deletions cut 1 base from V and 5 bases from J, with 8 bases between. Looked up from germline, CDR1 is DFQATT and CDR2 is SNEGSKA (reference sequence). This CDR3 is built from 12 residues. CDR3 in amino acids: CSARVTGETQYF. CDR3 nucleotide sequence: TGCAGTGCTAGAGTCACAGGGGAGACCCAGTACTTC.

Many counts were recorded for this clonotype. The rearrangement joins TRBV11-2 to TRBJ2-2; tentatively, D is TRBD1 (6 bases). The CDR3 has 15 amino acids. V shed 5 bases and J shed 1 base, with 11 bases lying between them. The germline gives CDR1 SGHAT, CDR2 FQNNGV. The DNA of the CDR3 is TGTGCCAGCAGCCGCCCGGACAGGAACACCGGGGAGCTGTTTTTT. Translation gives CASSRPDRNTGELFF.

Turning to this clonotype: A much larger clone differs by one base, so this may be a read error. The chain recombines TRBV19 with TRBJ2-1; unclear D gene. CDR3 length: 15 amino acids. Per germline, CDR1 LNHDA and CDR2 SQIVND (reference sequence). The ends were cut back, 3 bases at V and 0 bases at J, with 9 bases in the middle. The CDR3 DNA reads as TGTGCCAGTAGTATCCCCCAGACCTCCTACAATGAGCAGTTCTTC. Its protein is CASSIPQTSYNEQFF.